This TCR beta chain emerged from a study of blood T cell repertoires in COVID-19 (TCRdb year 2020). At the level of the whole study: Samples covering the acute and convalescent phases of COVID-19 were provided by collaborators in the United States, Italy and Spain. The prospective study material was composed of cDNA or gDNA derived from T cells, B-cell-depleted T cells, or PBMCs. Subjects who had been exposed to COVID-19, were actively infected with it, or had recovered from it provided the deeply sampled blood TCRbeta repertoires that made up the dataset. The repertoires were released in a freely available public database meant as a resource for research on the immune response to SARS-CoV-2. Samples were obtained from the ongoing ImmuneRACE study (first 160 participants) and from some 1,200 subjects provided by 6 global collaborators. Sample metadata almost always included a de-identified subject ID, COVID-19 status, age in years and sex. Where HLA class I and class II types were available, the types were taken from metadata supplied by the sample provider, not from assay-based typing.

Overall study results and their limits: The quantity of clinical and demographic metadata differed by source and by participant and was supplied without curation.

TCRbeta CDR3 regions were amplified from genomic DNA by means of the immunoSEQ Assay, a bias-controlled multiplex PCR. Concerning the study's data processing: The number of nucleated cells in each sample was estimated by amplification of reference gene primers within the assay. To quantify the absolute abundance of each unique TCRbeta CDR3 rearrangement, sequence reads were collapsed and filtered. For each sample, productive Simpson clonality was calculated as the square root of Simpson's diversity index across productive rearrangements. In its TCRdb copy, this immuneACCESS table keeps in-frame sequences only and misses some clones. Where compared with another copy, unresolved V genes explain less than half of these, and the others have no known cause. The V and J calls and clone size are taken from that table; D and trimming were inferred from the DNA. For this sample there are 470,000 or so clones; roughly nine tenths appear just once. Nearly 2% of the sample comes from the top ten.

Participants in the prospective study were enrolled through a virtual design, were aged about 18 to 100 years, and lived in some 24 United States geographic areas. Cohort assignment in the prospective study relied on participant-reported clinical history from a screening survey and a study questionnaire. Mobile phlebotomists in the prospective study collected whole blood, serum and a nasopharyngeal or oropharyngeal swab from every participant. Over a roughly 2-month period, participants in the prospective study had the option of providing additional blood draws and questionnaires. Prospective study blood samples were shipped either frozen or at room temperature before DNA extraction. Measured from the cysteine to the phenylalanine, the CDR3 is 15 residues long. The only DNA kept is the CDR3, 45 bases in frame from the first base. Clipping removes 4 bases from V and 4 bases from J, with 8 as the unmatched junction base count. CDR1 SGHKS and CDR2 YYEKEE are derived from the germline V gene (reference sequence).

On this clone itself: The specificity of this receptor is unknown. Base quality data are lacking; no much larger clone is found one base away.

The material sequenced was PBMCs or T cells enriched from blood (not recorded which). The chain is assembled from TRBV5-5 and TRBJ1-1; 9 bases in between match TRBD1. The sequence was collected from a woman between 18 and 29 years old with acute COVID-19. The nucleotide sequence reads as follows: TGTGCCAGCAGCCCATCGACAGGGGGGCCCACTGAAGCTTTCTTT. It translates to CASSPSTGGPTEAFF.